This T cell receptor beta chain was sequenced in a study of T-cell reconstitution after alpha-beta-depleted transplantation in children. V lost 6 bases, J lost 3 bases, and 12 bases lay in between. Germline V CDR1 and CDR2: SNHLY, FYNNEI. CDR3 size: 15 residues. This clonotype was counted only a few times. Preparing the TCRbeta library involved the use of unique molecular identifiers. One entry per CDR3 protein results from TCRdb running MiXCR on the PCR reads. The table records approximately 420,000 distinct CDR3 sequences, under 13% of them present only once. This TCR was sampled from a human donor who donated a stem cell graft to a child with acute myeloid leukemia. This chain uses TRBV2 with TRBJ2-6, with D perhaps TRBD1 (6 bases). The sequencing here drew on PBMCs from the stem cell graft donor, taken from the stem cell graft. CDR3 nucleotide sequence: TGTGCCAGCAGCAAACAGGGCGGTGGGGCCAACGTCCTGACTTTC. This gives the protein CASSKQGGGANVLTF.